This TCR beta chain was obtained from a study of CD8+ T cells in alopecia areata. For the study at large: The drug, oral tofacitinib, was given to treated patients at 5 to 10 mg twice daily.

This clone was found a few times. It was cDNA, reverse transcribed from extracted RNA, that served as the sequencing template. Produced via immunoSEQ multiplex PCR; TCRdb's table is partial and in-frame only. The table includes about 180,000 clones, 59% detected once. V gave up 4 bases and J gave up 0 bases, with 8 bases separating them. The CDR3 contains 13 residues. The germline V gene encodes CDR1 SGHDT and CDR2 YYEEEE. Here the sequenced sample was CD4+ T cells sorted from blood, taken at week 0. This chain joins TRBV5-6 and TRBJ2-7, with D possibly being TRBD1 (6 bases). This receptor was taken from a human donor with alopecia areata. CDR3 bases: TGTGCCAGCAGCCGACAGGCCTCCTACGAGCAGTACTTC. It specifies CASSRQASYEQYF.